The 13 T cell receptor beta chains below come from one sample, sequenced in a study of T-cell reconstitution after alpha-beta-depleted transplantation in children. Construction of the TCRbeta library involved unique molecular identifiers. TCRdb reprocessed the PCR reads with MiXCR, giving one entry per CDR3 protein. The sample shows about 600,000 distinct CDR3 sequences, about 21% of them seen only once. Sequenced here: PBMCs, mostly from graft donor cells, sampled 360 days after TCRalphabeta/CD19-depleted stem cell transplant. All receptors come from a boy younger than two who had a stem cell transplant for acute myeloid leukemia, so the T cells may come from the graft donor.

The CDR3, as DNA: TGTGCCAGCAGCCCCCAGGGCGACCTCCTTGGGGCCAACGTCCTGACTTTC. Encoded protein: CASSPQGDLLGANVLTF. J is TRBJ2-6 and V is TRBV16; tentative D call: TRBD1 (5 bases). The V gene's germline CDR1 is KGHSY and CDR2 FQNENV. The CDR3 runs to 17 residues. V lost 4 bases, J lost 3 bases, and 16 bases lay in between.

At least ten counts were recorded for this clonotype. The chain recombines TRBV6-5 with TRBJ2-7, with TRBD1 matching over 10 bases. The CDR3 covers 15 residues. From germline, CDR1 is MNHEY and CDR2 SVGAGI. V gave up 2 bases and J gave up 2 bases; unmatched junction bases: 3. CDR3 protein: CASSYAGQGAYEQYV. The CDR3 coding sequence is TGTGCCAGCAGTTACGCCGGACAGGGGGCCTACGAGCAGTACGTC.

This clonotype came up many times. The V gene is TRBV6-1, the J gene TRBJ2-2; tentatively, D is TRBD1 or TRBD2 (5 bases each). Trimming took 6 bases from V and 7 from J, leaving 18 bases between them. Looked up from germline, CDR1 is MNHNS and CDR2 is SASEGT. This CDR3 spans 15 amino acids. The CDR3 here is CASSEPGTYFGELFF. The CDR3 coding sequence is TGTGCCAGCAGCGAACCCGGGACCTATTTCGGGGAGCTGTTTTTT.

This clonotype was found many times. This chain uses TRBV27 with TRBJ2-1, with a weak D call TRBD2 (5 bases). Germline CDR1 MNHEY, CDR2 SMNVEV (reference sequence). This CDR3 spans 18 amino acids. The V and J ends lost 0 bases and 4 bases respectively, with 19 bases between them. CDR3 DNA: TGTGCCAGCAGTTTATCCGGCCGCACCGGGGAACAGTACAATGAGCAGTTCTTC. It yields the protein CASSLSGRTGEQYNEQFF.

The V gene is TRBV6-1, the J gene TRBJ2-3; TRBD1 is a possible D gene (5 bases). The V gene's germline CDR1 is MNHNS and CDR2 SASEGT. This CDR3 region has 15 residues. V lost 6 bases, J lost 4 bases, and 17 bases lay in between. CDR3 loop: CASSRAGQGADTQYF. As DNA, the CDR3 is TGTGCCAGCAGCCGCGCCGGGCAGGGTGCAGATACGCAGTATTTT.

The V and J genes are TRBV4-1 and TRBJ2-3; D may correspond to TRBD1 or TRBD2 (5 bases each). The CDR3 is made up of 18 amino acids. Germline V gene lookup returns CDR1 MGHRA and CDR2 YSYEKL. The germline V and J ends were trimmed by 2 bases and 0 bases, with 18 bases remaining between them. This CDR3 is CASSQSSWDAFSTDTQYF. CDR3 bases: TGCGCCAGCAGCCAAAGCTCTTGGGACGCATTTAGCACAGATACGCAGTATTTT.

This clonotype has just a few counts. The gene calls are TRBV5-6 and TRBJ2-6; D not resolved. This CDR3 is built from 17 residues. Germline V gene lookup returns CDR1 SGHDT and CDR2 YYEEEE. The V and J ends lost 4 bases and 0 bases respectively, with 14 bases between them. This chain's CDR3 is CASSEPGPNSGANVLTF. The CDR3 nucleotides are TGTGCCAGCAGCGAACCCGGACCCAACTCTGGGGCCAACGTCCTGACTTTC.

The sample holds a few counts of this clonotype. The J gene is TRBJ2-1, the V gene TRBV20-1; D tentatively fits TRBD1 or TRBD2 (6 bases each). The V gene's germline CDR1 is DFQATT and CDR2 SNEGSKA (reference sequence). This CDR3 is built from 16 residues. V was trimmed by 6 bases and J by 0 bases, leaving 18 bases between them. In nucleotides, the CDR3 is TGCAGTGCACCCCAGGGGAGGTTGAGCTCCTACAATGAGCAGTTCTTC. This gives the protein CSAPQGRLSSYNEQFF.

This clonotype has a handful of counts. V and J are TRBV9 and TRBJ1-2, with D unclear. V was shortened by 0 bases and J by 4 bases, with 10 bases between the two germline ends. From germline, CDR1 is SGDLS and CDR2 YYNGEE. The CDR3 covers 14 residues. CDR3 loop: CASSVGSGSYGYTF. CDR3 nucleotide sequence: TGTGCCAGCAGCGTAGGATCCGGGAGCTATGGCTACACCTTC.

This clonotype was detected only a few times. This chain connects TRBV9 to TRBJ1-1; D may be TRBD1 (6 bases). This CDR3 is built from 14 residues. Trimming took 0 bases from V and 4 from J, leaving 10 bases between them. Germline V gene lookup returns CDR1 SGDLS and CDR2 YYNGEE. The DNA of the CDR3 is TGTGCCAGCAGCGTAGCAGGGGTTGGCACTGAAGCTTTCTTT. Translation: CASSVAGVGTEAFF.

The sample holds a few counts of this clonotype. The chain combines TRBV5-5 with TRBJ2-1, with D perhaps TRBD2 (6 bases). Germline lookup yields CDR1 SGHKS and CDR2 YYEKEE (reference sequence). The ends were cut back, 0 bases at V and 8 bases at J, with 12 bases in the middle. CDR3 length: 14 residues. As DNA, the CDR3 is TGTGCCAGCAGCTTGGAACGACTAGGCTATGAGCAGTTCTTC. Amino acid sequence: CASSLERLGYEQFF. Combining the CDR3 with reference TRBV5-5 and TRBJ2-1 gives the whole variable domain DAGVTQSPTHLIKTRGQQVTLRCSPISGHKSVSWYQQVLGQGPQFIFQYYEKEERGRGNFPDRFSARQFPNYSSELNVNALLLGDSALYLCASSLERLGYEQFFGPGTRLTVL.

The chain recombines TRBV5-5 with TRBJ2-3; TRBD2 might be the D (5 bases). V gave up 4 bases and J gave up 6 bases, with 18 bases separating them. There are 15 residues in the CDR3. CDR1 and CDR2 from the germline V gene are SGHKS and YYEKEE (reference sequence). CDR3 region: CASSPWETTADTQYF. CDR3 nucleotide sequence: TGTGCCAGCAGCCCCTGGGAGACTACGGCTGATACGCAGTATTTT.

As regards this clonotype: Since a much larger clone is just one base distant, this may be a read error. The chain carries TRBV6-1 and TRBJ1-1; D not resolved. This CDR3 is built from 13 residues. Germline V CDR1 and CDR2: MNHNS, SASEGT. Trimming shortened V by 4 bases and J by 4 bases, and 10 bases separated the two germline ends. The CDR3 region is CASSALLSTEAFF. CDR3 coding DNA: TGTGCCAGCAGTGCCCTGCTTAGCACTGAAGCTTTCTTT.